This T cell receptor beta chain was observed in a study of T cell responses to AZD1222 COVID-19 vaccine. The data were produced by immunoSEQ multiplex PCR, yet TCRdb's version contains in-frame clones alone and is incomplete. The sample lists approximately 150,000 clones, around 92% occurring once. Germline V lookup: CDR1 MGHDK, CDR2 SYGVNS. V dropped 6 bases and J dropped 2; count of bases not matched to a gene: 1. The CDR3 is made up of 14 amino acids. This TCR came from an adult in good health. Sample: peripheral blood, taken on day 0 of AZD1222 vaccination. J is TRBJ1-3 and V is TRBV25-1; 10 positions agree with TRBD1. CDR3 in DNA: TGTGCCAGCAGGGGGACAGGGGCTGGAAACACCATATATTTT. Protein sequence: CASRGTGAGNTIYF.